One sample yielded the 3 T cell receptor beta chains listed below, sequenced in a study of OX40 agonist ivuxolimab in advanced cancers. Profiling relied on immunoSEQ multiplex PCR, and the TCRdb table lists in-frame clones only, not all of them. This sample has fewer than 90,000 clones, with about 90% found just once. The sample was CD4+ or CD8+ T cells sorted from blood, taken in a trial of the OX40 agonist ivuxolimab. These receptors were obtained from an adult with an advanced solid tumor such as melanoma, head and neck, liver or kidney cancer.

This chain connects TRBV4-3 to TRBJ2-7; 11 bases align to TRBD1. Germline CDR1 LGHNA, CDR2 YSLEER. The CDR3 loop spans 15 amino acids. V shed 5 bases and J 6 bases; nucleotides not matched to a gene: 9. The CDR3 nucleotides are TGCGCCAGCAGCTACCTCGGGACAGGGGGTTCCGAGCAGTACTTC. Amino acid sequence: CASSYLGTGGSEQYF.

The chain joins TRBV6-5 to TRBJ2-7, with 12 bases identical to TRBD2. V shed 7 bases and J 2 bases; nucleotides not matched to a gene: 6. The CDR3 contains 15 residues. Germline CDR1 and CDR2: MNHEY and SVGAGI. The CDR3 DNA sequence: TGTGCCAGCACCATACTAGCGGGAGGCCCCTACGAGCAGTACTTC. Its translation is CASTILAGGPYEQYF.

The genes are TRBV28 and TRBJ1-1; no reliable D call. Trimming pared 4 bases from V and 0 bases from J, leaving 9 bases between. CDR3 length: 14 amino acids. The V gene's germline CDR1 is MDHEN and CDR2 SYDVKM. The CDR3 loop is CASSSQTMNTEAFF. In DNA, the CDR3 is TGTGCCAGCAGTTCTCAGACGATGAACACTGAAGCTTTCTTT.